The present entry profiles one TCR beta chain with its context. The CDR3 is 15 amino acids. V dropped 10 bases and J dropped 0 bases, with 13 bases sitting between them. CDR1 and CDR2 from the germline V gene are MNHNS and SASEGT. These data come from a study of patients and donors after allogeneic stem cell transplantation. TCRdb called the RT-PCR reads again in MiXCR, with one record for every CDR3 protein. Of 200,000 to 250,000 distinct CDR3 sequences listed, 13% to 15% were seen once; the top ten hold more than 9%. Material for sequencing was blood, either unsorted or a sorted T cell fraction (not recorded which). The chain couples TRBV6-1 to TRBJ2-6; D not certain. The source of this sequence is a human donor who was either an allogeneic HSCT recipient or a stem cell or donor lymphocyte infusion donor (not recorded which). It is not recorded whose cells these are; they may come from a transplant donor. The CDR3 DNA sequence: TGTGCCACCCGGGTCGCCAGCTCTGGGGCCAACGTCCTGACTTTC. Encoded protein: CATRVASSGANVLTF.